The rows below give T cell receptor beta chains drawn from one sample of a study of blood T cell repertoires in COVID-19. Profiled with immunoSEQ multiplex PCR; TCRdb holds only in-frame clones, not every one. The sample lists tens of thousands of clones, 83% occurring once. Sequenced input: peripheral blood. These receptors were obtained from a woman older than 75 with active or convalescent COVID-19. Each CDR3 is given with its conserved first and last residue. D genes are given only for firm matches. Clone size is shown for a subset of rows, as once, few, many or a class of expanded clone.

cdr3_length: 12
j_call: TRBJ1-2
v_call: TRBV28
clone_size: -
d_call: -
cdr3_aa: CASKSQGVRYTF
cdr3_nt: TGTGCCAGCAAATCACAGGGTGTGCGCTACACCTTC

cdr3_length: 13
j_call: TRBJ1-4
v_call: TRBV6-5
clone_size: -
d_call: -
cdr3_aa: CASSYRSNEKLFF
cdr3_nt: TGTGCCAGCAGTTATCGGTCTAATGAAAAACTGTTTTTT

cdr3_length: 13
j_call: TRBJ2-1
v_call: TRBV27
clone_size: -
d_call: TRBD1
cdr3_aa: CASSPLGDRKQFF
cdr3_nt: TGTGCCAGCAGTCCGCTCGGGGACAGAAAGCAGTTCTTC

cdr3_length: 13
j_call: TRBJ1-2
v_call: TRBV7-2
clone_size: few
d_call: -
cdr3_aa: CASSLDGGIVYTF
cdr3_nt: TGTGCCAGCAGCTTAGATGGAGGGATTGTCTACACCTTC

cdr3_length: 15
j_call: TRBJ2-7
v_call: TRBV5-1
clone_size: few
d_call: TRBD1
cdr3_aa: CASSSTGTGLHEQYF
cdr3_nt: TGCGCCAGCAGCTCCACCGGGACAGGGCTTCACGAGCAGTACTTC

cdr3_length: 16
j_call: TRBJ2-1
v_call: TRBV7-3
clone_size: -
d_call: TRBD2
cdr3_aa: CASSPLAGGPGNEQFF
cdr3_nt: TGTGCCAGCAGCCCCCTAGCGGGAGGGCCGGGCAATGAGCAGTTCTTC

cdr3_length: 16
j_call: TRBJ1-2
v_call: TRBV5-1
clone_size: -
d_call: TRBD1
cdr3_aa: CASSLSGTDINYGYTF
cdr3_nt: TGCGCCAGCAGCTTGTCCGGGACAGATATAAACTATGGCTACACCTTC

cdr3_length: 15
j_call: TRBJ1-2
v_call: TRBV6-4
clone_size: few
d_call: TRBD1
cdr3_aa: CASRPGTGDNYGYTF
cdr3_nt: TGTGCCAGCAGGCCAGGGACAGGGGATAACTATGGCTACACCTTC

cdr3_length: 13
j_call: TRBJ1-5
v_call: TRBV30
clone_size: -
d_call: -
cdr3_aa: CAWSGQLNQPQHF
cdr3_nt: TGTGCCTGGAGTGGACAGCTCAATCAGCCCCAGCATTTT

cdr3_length: 18
j_call: TRBJ2-1
v_call: TRBV24-1
clone_size: -
d_call: TRBD1
cdr3_aa: CATSDRLLDRGDYNEQFF
cdr3_nt: TGTGCCACCAGTGACCGATTACTGGACAGGGGGGATTACAATGAGCAGTTCTTC

cdr3_length: 17
j_call: TRBJ2-1
v_call: TRBV5-4
clone_size: -
d_call: TRBD2
cdr3_aa: CASSLAGLAGSYNEQFF
cdr3_nt: TGTGCCAGCAGCTTGGCAGGACTAGCGGGCTCTTACAATGAGCAGTTCTTC

cdr3_length: 15
j_call: TRBJ2-5
v_call: TRBV4-2
clone_size: -
d_call: -
cdr3_aa: CASSQDRASRETQYF
cdr3_nt: TGTGCCAGCAGCCAAGATAGAGCTAGTCGGGAGACCCAGTACTTC

cdr3_length: 15
j_call: TRBJ2-1
v_call: TRBV3-1/TRBV3-2
clone_size: -
d_call: TRBD2
cdr3_aa: CASSLTSGRANEQFF
cdr3_nt: TGTGCCAGCAGCCTCACTAGCGGGAGGGCCAATGAGCAGTTCTTC

cdr3_length: 15
j_call: TRBJ1-6
v_call: TRBV27
clone_size: -
d_call: TRBD1
cdr3_aa: CASMIQGARGSPLHF
cdr3_nt: TGTGCCAGCATGATACAGGGGGCGCGTGGATCACCCCTCCACTTT

cdr3_length: 11
j_call: TRBJ1-1
v_call: TRBV5-4
clone_size: -
d_call: -
cdr3_aa: CASSRDTEAFF
cdr3_nt: TGTGCCAGCAGCCGAGACACTGAAGCTTTCTTT

cdr3_length: 14
j_call: TRBJ2-5
v_call: TRBV9
clone_size: -
d_call: -
cdr3_aa: CASSERDYQETQYF
cdr3_nt: TGTGCCAGCAGCGAGAGGGACTACCAAGAGACCCAGTACTTC

cdr3_length: 15
j_call: TRBJ2-7
v_call: TRBV19
clone_size: -
d_call: -
cdr3_aa: CASSPQDRNSYEQYF
cdr3_nt: TGTGCCAGTAGTCCCCAAGACAGGAACTCCTACGAGCAGTACTTC

cdr3_length: 15
j_call: TRBJ1-2
v_call: TRBV6-4
clone_size: -
d_call: TRBD1
cdr3_aa: CASSQTGTGTNGYTF
cdr3_nt: TGTGCCAGCAGTCAAACCGGGACAGGGACGAACGGCTACACCTTC

cdr3_length: 13
j_call: TRBJ2-1
v_call: TRBV12-3/TRBV12-4
clone_size: -
d_call: -
cdr3_aa: CASAYGGANEQFF
cdr3_nt: TGTGCCAGCGCTTACGGTGGGGCCAATGAGCAGTTCTTC

cdr3_length: 14
j_call: TRBJ2-7
v_call: TRBV5-1
clone_size: -
d_call: -
cdr3_aa: CASSIPDSSYEQYF
cdr3_nt: TGCGCCAGCAGCATCCCGGACAGCTCCTACGAGCAGTACTTC

cdr3_length: 15
j_call: TRBJ1-3
v_call: TRBV6-5
clone_size: -
d_call: -
cdr3_aa: CASTRRGGSGNTIYF
cdr3_nt: TGTGCCAGCACAAGGAGAGGGGGATCTGGAAACACCATATATTTT

cdr3_length: 15
j_call: TRBJ1-5
v_call: TRBV28
clone_size: -
d_call: -
cdr3_aa: CASSLETGYNQPQHF
cdr3_nt: TGTGCCAGCAGTTTAGAAACAGGGTACAATCAGCCCCAGCATTTT

cdr3_length: 16
j_call: TRBJ1-6
v_call: TRBV5-4
clone_size: -
d_call: -
cdr3_aa: CASSLDPGGRNSPLHF
cdr3_nt: TGTGCCAGCAGCTTGGATCCGGGGGGAAGGAATTCACCCCTCCACTTT

cdr3_length: 16
j_call: TRBJ1-1
v_call: TRBV25-1
clone_size: -
d_call: -
cdr3_aa: CASSADLGQPYTEAFF
cdr3_nt: TGTGCCAGCAGTGCTGACCTGGGGCAGCCGTACACTGAAGCTTTCTTT

cdr3_length: 13
j_call: TRBJ2-7
v_call: TRBV7-8
clone_size: -
d_call: -
cdr3_aa: CASSGSSSYEQYF
cdr3_nt: TGTGCCAGCAGCGGGAGTTCCTCCTACGAGCAGTACTTC

cdr3_length: 14
j_call: TRBJ1-5
v_call: TRBV28
clone_size: -
d_call: -
cdr3_aa: CASSLMQGSVAQHF
cdr3_nt: TGTGCCAGCAGTTTAATGCAGGGGTCCGTAGCCCAGCATTTT

cdr3_length: 15
j_call: TRBJ1-1
v_call: TRBV7-3
clone_size: -
d_call: TRBD1
cdr3_aa: CASSPRGTENTEAFF
cdr3_nt: TGTGCCAGCAGCCCTCGAGGGACAGAGAACACTGAAGCTTTCTTT

cdr3_length: 12
j_call: TRBJ1-1
v_call: TRBV30
clone_size: few
d_call: -
cdr3_aa: CAWSPGRTEAFF
cdr3_nt: TGTGCCTGGAGTCCAGGGCGAACTGAAGCTTTCTTT

cdr3_length: 13
j_call: TRBJ2-5
v_call: TRBV5-1
clone_size: -
d_call: -
cdr3_aa: CASSRLNSETQYF
cdr3_nt: TGCGCCAGCAGCCGCCTCAATAGTGAGACCCAGTACTTC

cdr3_length: 17
j_call: TRBJ2-1
v_call: TRBV6-2/TRBV6-3
clone_size: -
d_call: TRBD2
cdr3_aa: CASSPPTSASWMDEQFF
cdr3_nt: TGTGCCAGCAGCCCACCCACTAGCGCGTCTTGGATGGATGAGCAGTTCTTC

cdr3_length: 14
j_call: TRBJ1-3
v_call: TRBV5-4
clone_size: -
d_call: TRBD1
cdr3_aa: CASSRTGGGNTIYF
cdr3_nt: TGTGCCAGCAGCCGAACAGGGGGAGGAAACACCATATATTTT

cdr3_length: 15
j_call: TRBJ1-6
v_call: TRBV27
clone_size: -
d_call: -
cdr3_aa: CASSFLGADNSPLHF
cdr3_nt: TGTGCCAGCAGTTTTTTGGGGGCCGATAATTCACCCCTCCACTTT

cdr3_length: 15
j_call: TRBJ2-5
v_call: TRBV19
clone_size: -
d_call: TRBD1
cdr3_aa: CASSIGDRGRETQYF
cdr3_nt: TGTGCCAGTAGTATAGGGGACAGGGGGAGAGAGACCCAGTACTTC

cdr3_length: 12
j_call: TRBJ1-5
v_call: TRBV6-5
clone_size: -
d_call: -
cdr3_aa: CASRMANQPQHF
cdr3_nt: TGTGCCAGCAGGATGGCAAATCAGCCCCAGCATTTT

cdr3_length: 13
j_call: TRBJ1-1
v_call: TRBV5-1
clone_size: -
d_call: -
cdr3_aa: CASSQGWDTEAFF
cdr3_nt: TGCGCCAGCAGCCAGGGCTGGGACACTGAAGCTTTCTTT

cdr3_length: 16
j_call: TRBJ2-1
v_call: TRBV10-2
clone_size: -
d_call: -
cdr3_aa: CASSESVWSIENEQFF
cdr3_nt: TGCGCCAGCAGTGAATCCGTATGGTCGATTGAGAATGAGCAGTTCTTC

cdr3_length: 14
j_call: TRBJ1-2
v_call: TRBV28
clone_size: -
d_call: TRBD1
cdr3_aa: CASSPGTANYGYTF
cdr3_nt: TGTGCCAGCAGCCCTGGGACAGCTAACTATGGCTACACCTTC

cdr3_length: 15
j_call: TRBJ1-1
v_call: TRBV28
clone_size: -
d_call: -
cdr3_aa: CASSLWGLLNTEAFF
cdr3_nt: TGTGCCAGCAGTTTATGGGGACTCCTGAACACTGAAGCTTTCTTT

cdr3_length: 14
j_call: TRBJ2-1
v_call: TRBV5-5
clone_size: -
d_call: TRBD1
cdr3_aa: CASSLRDSYNEQFF
cdr3_nt: TGTGCCAGCAGCTTGAGGGACAGCTACAATGAGCAGTTCTTC

cdr3_length: 17
j_call: TRBJ1-6
v_call: TRBV28
clone_size: few
d_call: -
cdr3_aa: CASSFLGQIRGNSPLHF
cdr3_nt: TGTGCCAGCAGTTTCCTTGGACAGATTAGGGGCAATTCACCCCTCCACTTT

cdr3_length: 15
j_call: TRBJ1-6
v_call: TRBV28
clone_size: -
d_call: TRBD1
cdr3_aa: CASSDQQGANSPLHF
cdr3_nt: TGTGCCAGCAGTGACCAGCAGGGGGCGAATTCACCCCTCCACTTT

cdr3_length: 15
j_call: TRBJ2-2
v_call: TRBV27
clone_size: -
d_call: TRBD2
cdr3_aa: CASSLGRAVTGELFF
cdr3_nt: TGTGCCAGCAGTTTAGGGAGGGCAGTCACCGGGGAGCTGTTTTTT

cdr3_length: 15
j_call: TRBJ1-6
v_call: TRBV7-8
clone_size: -
d_call: TRBD1
cdr3_aa: CASSLDRDRNSPLHF
cdr3_nt: TGTGCCAGCAGCTTAGACCGGGACAGAAATTCACCCCTCCACTTT

cdr3_length: 14
j_call: TRBJ1-6
v_call: TRBV6-1
clone_size: few
d_call: -
cdr3_aa: CASSEVPRASPLHF
cdr3_nt: TGTGCCAGCAGTGAAGTTCCCAGGGCTTCACCCCTCCACTTT

cdr3_length: 18
j_call: TRBJ2-3
v_call: TRBV14
clone_size: -
d_call: TRBD2
cdr3_aa: CASSQGTSGRVGTDTQYF
cdr3_nt: TGTGCCAGCAGCCAAGGGACTAGCGGGAGAGTAGGCACAGATACGCAGTATTTT

cdr3_length: 16
j_call: TRBJ2-2
v_call: TRBV18
clone_size: -
d_call: TRBD1
cdr3_aa: CASSSRTGALTGELFF
cdr3_nt: TGTGCCAGCTCATCGAGGACAGGAGCCCTAACCGGGGAGCTGTTTTTT

cdr3_length: 13
j_call: TRBJ1-2
v_call: TRBV18
clone_size: -
d_call: TRBD1
cdr3_aa: CASSQGTVYGYTF
cdr3_nt: TGTGCCAGCTCACAAGGGACAGTATATGGCTACACCTTC

cdr3_length: 14
j_call: TRBJ2-7
v_call: TRBV3-1/TRBV3-2
clone_size: -
d_call: TRBD1
cdr3_aa: CASSQDARGLGQYF
cdr3_nt: TGTGCCAGCAGCCAAGATGCCAGGGGGCTTGGGCAGTACTTC

cdr3_length: 15
j_call: TRBJ1-3
v_call: TRBV6-6
clone_size: -
d_call: TRBD1
cdr3_aa: CASSRDRVAGNTIYF
cdr3_nt: TGTGCCAGCAGCCGTGACAGGGTGGCGGGAAACACCATATATTTT

cdr3_length: 15
j_call: TRBJ2-7
v_call: TRBV5-1
clone_size: -
d_call: -
cdr3_aa: CASSPRGGDSYEQYF
cdr3_nt: TGCGCCAGCAGCCCGCGTGGCGGGGATTCCTACGAGCAGTACTTC

cdr3_length: 18
j_call: TRBJ1-4
v_call: TRBV4-3
clone_size: few
d_call: -
cdr3_aa: CASSQEFFQGFANEKLFF
cdr3_nt: TGCGCCAGCAGCCAAGAATTCTTCCAGGGCTTTGCTAATGAAAAACTGTTTTTT

cdr3_length: 14
j_call: TRBJ1-6
v_call: TRBV5-8
clone_size: -
d_call: -
cdr3_aa: CASSLFRGRSPLHF
cdr3_nt: TGTGCCAGCAGCTTGTTCCGGGGGAGGTCACCCCTCCACTTT